This T cell receptor (beta chain) originates from a study of blood T cell repertoires in COVID-19 (dated by TCRdb to 2018 to 2021). The study in broad terms: Samples from collaborators originated in the United States, Italy and Spain and spanned both the acute and convalescent phases of COVID-19. The prospective study material was composed of cDNA or gDNA derived from T cells, B-cell-depleted T cells, or PBMCs. Subjects who had been exposed to COVID-19, were actively infected with it, or had recovered from it provided the deeply sampled blood TCRbeta repertoires that made up the dataset. A freely available public database, intended as a resource for researchers studying the immune response to SARS-CoV-2, is where the repertoires were released. Samples were obtained from the ongoing ImmuneRACE study (first 160 participants) and from 1,200 or so subjects provided by 6 global collaborators. A de-identified subject ID, COVID-19 status, age in years and sex were almost always included in the sample metadata. Where HLA class I and class II types were available, the types were taken from metadata supplied by the sample provider, not from assay-based typing. Results the study describes overall, beyond this receptor: The quantity of clinical and demographic metadata differed by source and by participant and was supplied without curation.

Enrolling through a virtual design, the prospective study's participants ranged in age from about 18 to 89 years and lived across around 25 United States geographic areas. In the prospective study, participants were assigned to cohorts based on the clinical history participants reported in a screening survey and a study questionnaire. A participant counted as exposed if, within 2 weeks of entering the study, that participant had been in contact with someone who had a PCR-confirmed or clinician-diagnosed COVID-19 case. Mobile phlebotomists in the prospective study collected whole blood, serum and a nasopharyngeal or oropharyngeal swab from every participant. Prospective study participants could optionally give additional blood draws and questionnaires over an approximately 2-month period. Blood samples from the prospective study were shipped frozen or at room temperature prior to DNA extraction.

Note on this clone: No antigen is known for it. There are no base qualities to consult, and no much larger clone falls within one base.

TCRbeta CDR3 regions were amplified from genomic DNA by means of the immunoSEQ Assay, a bias-controlled multiplex PCR. For the original study's pipeline: The number of nucleated cells in each sample was estimated from the amplification of reference gene primers within the assay. Sequence reads were collapsed and filtered to measure the absolute abundance of every unique TCRbeta CDR3 rearrangement. For each sample, productive Simpson clonality was calculated as the square root of Simpson's diversity index over productive rearrangements. The source is immuneACCESS, and TCRdb retained only in-frame sequences with V and J called. Part of the clones is not carried over; for the studies checked, unresolved V genes explain less than half of this, and the remainder is unexplained. Clone size and V and J calls were adopted from that table, with D and trimming inferred from the DNA. The table for this sample lists some 400,000 clones; about nine tenths of them were counted only once. Roughly 0.9% of the sample is in the top ten clones.

This clonotype was sampled from a woman aged 40 to 55 who had been exposed to COVID-19. Sequenced sample: PBMCs or T cells enriched from blood (not recorded which).

DNA sequence: TGTGCCACCAGTGAACGCCTAGGGACAGCCTATGGCTACACCTTC. It specifies CATSERLGTAYGYTF. Recombination connected TRBV24-1 to TRBJ1-2, with 7 bases aligning to TRBD1. The CDR3 runs 15 amino acids, cysteine and phenylalanine included. Only CDR3 DNA is held: 45 bases, read in frame from base 1. V lost 4 bases and J lost 4 bases, and the count of bases not matched to a germline gene is 8. CDR1 and CDR2, per the germline V gene, are KGHDR and SFDVKD.